The table lists the clone carrying this TCR beta chain with a few counts. The target antigen is unknown. The sample originates from a study of T-cell memory formation after mild COVID-19. Study-wide points: Day 37-peaking second-wave clones had unconfirmed SARS-CoV-2 specificity. CD4+ clones that contracted lay mainly in CM and EM; CD8+ ones lay in EMRA. That cross-reactive memory joined was suggested by some responding clones appearing in pre-infection memory.

J gave up 4 bases and V 3 bases, and 8 bases lay outside the gene matches. Germline V gene sequence: CDR1 GTSNPN, CDR2 SVGIG (reference sequence). This CDR3 contains 15 residues. After 5'RACE with constant-segment primers, TCR alpha and TCR beta cDNA libraries carrying sample barcodes and UMIs were obtained. One entry per CDR3 protein, called by TCRdb with MiXCR from the 5' RACE reads. The repertoire holds fewer than 200,000 distinct CDR3 sequences, with roughly 18% as singletons. Sequenced: PBMCs or a T cell subset sorted from them (not recorded which). This chain connects TRBV30 to TRBJ2-4, with 8 bases identical to TRBD1. The clonotype originates from a man aged 18-30 years who had mild COVID-19 (a few samples of this study predate the infection). Cell type and time point are not known. The CDR3 DNA is TGTGCCTGGAGGACTCTGGACAGGGAGAAAAACATTCAGTACTTC. It specifies CAWRTLDREKNIQYF. Full variable domain (missing parts from reference TRBV30 and TRBJ2-4): SQTIHQWPATLVQPVGSPLSLECTVEGTSNPNLYWYRQAAGRGLQLLFYSVGIGQISSEVPQNLSASRPQDRQFILSSKKLLLSDSGFYLCAWRTLDREKNIQYFGAGTRLSVL.